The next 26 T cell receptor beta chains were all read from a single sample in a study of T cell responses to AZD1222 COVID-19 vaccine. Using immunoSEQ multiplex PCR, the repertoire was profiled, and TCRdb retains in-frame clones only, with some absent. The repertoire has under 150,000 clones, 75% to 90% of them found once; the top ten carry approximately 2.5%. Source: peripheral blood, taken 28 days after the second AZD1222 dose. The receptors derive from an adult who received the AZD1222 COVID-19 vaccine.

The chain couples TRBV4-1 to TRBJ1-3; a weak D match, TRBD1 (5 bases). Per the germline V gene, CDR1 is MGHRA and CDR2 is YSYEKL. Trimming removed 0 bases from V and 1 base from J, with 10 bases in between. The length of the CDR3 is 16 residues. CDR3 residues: CASSQDRDVSGNTIYF. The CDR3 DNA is TGCGCCAGCAGCCAAGACAGGGATGTTTCTGGAAACACCATATATTTT.

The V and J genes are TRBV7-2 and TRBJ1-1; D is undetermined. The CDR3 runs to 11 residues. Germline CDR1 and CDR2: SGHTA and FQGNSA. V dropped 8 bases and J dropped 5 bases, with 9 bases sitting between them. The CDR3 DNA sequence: TGTGCCAGCTTAGGGTGGACTGAAGCTTTCTTT. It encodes CASLGWTEAFF.

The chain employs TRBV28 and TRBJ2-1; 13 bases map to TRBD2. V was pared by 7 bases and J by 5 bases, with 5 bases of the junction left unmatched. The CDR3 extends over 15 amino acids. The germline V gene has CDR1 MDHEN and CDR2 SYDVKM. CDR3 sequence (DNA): TGTGCCAGCACCGTGGGACTAGCGGGGAACAATGAGCAGTTCTTC. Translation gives CASTVGLAGNNEQFF.

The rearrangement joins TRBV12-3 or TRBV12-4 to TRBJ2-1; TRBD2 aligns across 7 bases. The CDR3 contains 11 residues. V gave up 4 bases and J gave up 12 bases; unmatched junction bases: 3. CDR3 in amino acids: CASSSRLAQFF. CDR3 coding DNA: TGTGCCAGCAGTTCCCGACTAGCGCAGTTCTTC.

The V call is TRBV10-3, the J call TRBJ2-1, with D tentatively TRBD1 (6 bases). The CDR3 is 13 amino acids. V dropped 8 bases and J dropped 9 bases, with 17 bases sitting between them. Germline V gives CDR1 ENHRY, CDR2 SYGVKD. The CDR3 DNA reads TGTGCCATCGCCGCCAGGGGTGAGGGTGAGCAGTTCTTC. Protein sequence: CAIAARGEGEQFF.

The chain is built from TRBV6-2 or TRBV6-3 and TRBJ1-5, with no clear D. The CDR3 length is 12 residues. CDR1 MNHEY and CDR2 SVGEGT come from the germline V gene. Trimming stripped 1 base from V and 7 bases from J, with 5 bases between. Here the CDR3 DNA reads TGTGCCAGCAGTTACTTAGAGCAGCCCCAGCATTTT. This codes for CASSYLEQPQHF.

This CDR3 reads CASSLGRRLEGYTF. The CDR3 DNA sequence: TGTGCCAGCAGCTTGGGACGGAGACTAGAGGGCTACACCTTC. The J gene is TRBJ1-2, the V gene TRBV5-8; D remains ambiguous. Trimming took off 0 bases at V and 8 bases at J, with 14 bases between the two ends. The CDR3 covers 14 residues. Germline V CDR1 and CDR2: SGHTS, YDEGEE.

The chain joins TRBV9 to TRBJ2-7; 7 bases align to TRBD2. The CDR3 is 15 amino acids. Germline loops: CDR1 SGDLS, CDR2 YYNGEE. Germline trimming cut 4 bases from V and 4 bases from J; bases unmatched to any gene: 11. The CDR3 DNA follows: TGTGCCAGCAGCCCCACGTCACGGGGAGGGTACGAGCAGTACTTC. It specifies CASSPTSRGGYEQYF.

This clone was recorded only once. The CDR3 region has the DNA TGTGCCATCAGTGGGCCGGGGGCCGGAGGAAACACCATATATTTT. Its translation: CAISGPGAGGNTIYF. This sequence joins TRBV10-3 and TRBJ1-3, with D possibly matching TRBD1 (6 bases). This CDR3 has 15 amino acids. The V gene lost 4 bases and the J gene lost 4 bases, with 14 bases spanning the gap. The V gene's germline CDR1 is ENHRY and CDR2 SYGVKD.

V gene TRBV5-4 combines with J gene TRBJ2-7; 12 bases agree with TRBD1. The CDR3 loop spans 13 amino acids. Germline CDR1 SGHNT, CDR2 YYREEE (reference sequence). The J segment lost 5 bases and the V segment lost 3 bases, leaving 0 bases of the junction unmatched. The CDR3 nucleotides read TGTGCCAGCAGCTGGGACAGGGGGCACGAGCAGTACTTC. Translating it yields CASSWDRGHEQYF.

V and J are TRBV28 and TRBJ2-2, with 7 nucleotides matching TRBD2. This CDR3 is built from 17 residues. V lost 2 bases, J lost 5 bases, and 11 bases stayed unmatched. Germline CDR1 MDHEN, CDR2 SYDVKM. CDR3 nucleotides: TGTGCCAGCAGTTTAAAGTTTCGGGGGGTGTGGACCGGGGAGCTGTTTTTT. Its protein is CASSLKFRGVWTGELFF.

The chain's CDR3 is CASSLVGGANNQPQHF. Here the CDR3 DNA reads TGTGCCAGCAGCTTAGTGGGGGGCGCGAACAATCAGCCCCAGCATTTT. V gene TRBV7-2 combines with J gene TRBJ1-5, with a possible D match to TRBD1 (6 bases). V gave up 1 base and J gave up 3 bases, with 13 bases separating them. There are 16 residues in the CDR3. CDR1 and CDR2 from the germline V gene are SGHTA and FQGNSA.

In DNA form, the CDR3 reads TGTGCCAGCAGCTTGAGCGCAGGGGGGAACACTGAAGCTTTCTTT. Its translation: CASSLSAGGNTEAFF. This rearrangement joins TRBV5-5 to TRBJ1-1; TRBD1 aligns across 7 bases. From germline, CDR1 is SGHKS and CDR2 YYEKEE (reference sequence). This CDR3 has 15 amino acids. Trimming took 1 base from V and 1 from J; bases not matched to a gene: 4.

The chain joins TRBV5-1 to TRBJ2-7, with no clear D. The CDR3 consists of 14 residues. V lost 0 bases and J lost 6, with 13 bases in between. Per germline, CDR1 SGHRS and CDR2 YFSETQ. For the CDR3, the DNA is TGCGCCAGCAGCTTGGTAGAACAGTTTGGCGAGCAGTACTTC. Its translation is CASSLVEQFGEQYF.

The CDR3 sequence is CAWSVLSSASYNEQFF. In nucleotides, the CDR3 is TGTGCCTGGAGTGTACTGTCAAGCGCTTCCTACAATGAGCAGTTCTTC. The rearrangement links TRBV30 to TRBJ2-1; D remains unclear. From germline, CDR1 is GTSNPN and CDR2 SVGIG (reference sequence). There are 16 residues in the CDR3. The V end lost 0 bases, the J end lost 1 base, and 13 bases lay between the germline ends.

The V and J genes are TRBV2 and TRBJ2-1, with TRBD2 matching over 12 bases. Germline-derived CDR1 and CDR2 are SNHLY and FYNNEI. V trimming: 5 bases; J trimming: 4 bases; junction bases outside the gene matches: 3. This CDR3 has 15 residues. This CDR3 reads CASSPLAGGYNEQFF. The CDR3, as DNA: TGTGCCAGCAGTCCACTAGCGGGGGGATACAATGAGCAGTTCTTC.

The CDR3: CACAGGHGTNNEQFF. The CDR3 DNA reads TGTGCCTGTGCGGGGGGGCACGGGACCAACAATGAGCAGTTCTTC. The gene calls are TRBV19 and TRBJ2-1; TRBD2 agrees at 9 bases. From germline, CDR1 is LNHDA and CDR2 SQIVND (reference sequence). Trimming took 11 bases from V and 5 from J; bases not matched to a gene: 13. CDR3 size: 15 residues.

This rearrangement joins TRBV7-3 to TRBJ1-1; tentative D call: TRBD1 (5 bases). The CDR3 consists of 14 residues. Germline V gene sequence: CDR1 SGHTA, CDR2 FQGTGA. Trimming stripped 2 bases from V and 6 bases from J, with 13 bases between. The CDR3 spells CASSLAGTGAEAFF. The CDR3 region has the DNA TGTGCCAGCAGCTTAGCCGGGACGGGCGCTGAAGCTTTCTTT.

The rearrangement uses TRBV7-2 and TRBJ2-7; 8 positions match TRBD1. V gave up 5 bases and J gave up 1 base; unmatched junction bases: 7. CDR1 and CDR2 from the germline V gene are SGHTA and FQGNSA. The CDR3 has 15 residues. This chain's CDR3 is CASSPNDRGSYEQYF. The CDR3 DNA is TGTGCCAGCAGCCCTAACGACAGGGGTTCCTACGAGCAGTACTTC.

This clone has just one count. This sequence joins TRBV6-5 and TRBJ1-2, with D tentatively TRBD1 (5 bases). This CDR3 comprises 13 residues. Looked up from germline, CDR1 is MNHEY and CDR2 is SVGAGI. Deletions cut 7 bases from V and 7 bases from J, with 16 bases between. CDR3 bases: TGTGCCAGCACTCCTGGGGGGGAGGGTGGCTACACCTTC. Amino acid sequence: CASTPGGEGGYTF.

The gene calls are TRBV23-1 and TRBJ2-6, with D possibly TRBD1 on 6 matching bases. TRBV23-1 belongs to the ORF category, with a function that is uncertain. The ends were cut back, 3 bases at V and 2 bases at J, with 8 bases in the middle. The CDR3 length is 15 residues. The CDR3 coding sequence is TGCGCCAGCAGTCAGGGGGCCGCTGGGGCCAACGTCCTGACTTTC. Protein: CASSQGAAGANVLTF.

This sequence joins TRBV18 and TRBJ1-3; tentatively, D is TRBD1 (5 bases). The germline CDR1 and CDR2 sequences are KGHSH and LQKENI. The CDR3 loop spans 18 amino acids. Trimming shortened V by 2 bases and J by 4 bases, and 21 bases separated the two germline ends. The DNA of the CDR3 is TGTGCCAGCTCACCAATCCCCCCCGGGGCGAAGAGGGGAAACACCATATATTTT. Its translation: CASSPIPPGAKRGNTIYF.

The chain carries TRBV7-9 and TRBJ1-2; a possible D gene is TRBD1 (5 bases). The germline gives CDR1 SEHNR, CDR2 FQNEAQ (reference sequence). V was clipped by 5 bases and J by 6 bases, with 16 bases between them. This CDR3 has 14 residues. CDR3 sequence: CASSETPGTNGYTF. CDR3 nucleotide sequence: TGTGCCAGCAGCGAAACGCCGGGGACCAATGGCTACACCTTC.

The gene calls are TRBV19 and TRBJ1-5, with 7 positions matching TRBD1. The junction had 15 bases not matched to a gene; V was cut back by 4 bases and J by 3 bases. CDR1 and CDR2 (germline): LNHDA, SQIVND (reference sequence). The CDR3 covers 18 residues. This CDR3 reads CASSTNRGLDTVNQPQHF. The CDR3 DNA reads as TGTGCCAGTAGTACTAACAGGGGTCTTGATACGGTCAATCAGCCCCAGCATTTT.

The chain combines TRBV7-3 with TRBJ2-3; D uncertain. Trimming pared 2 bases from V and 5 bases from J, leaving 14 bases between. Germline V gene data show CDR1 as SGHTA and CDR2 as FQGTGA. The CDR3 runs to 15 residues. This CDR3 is CASSLYGGLGDTQYF. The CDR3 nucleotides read TGTGCCAGCAGCTTATATGGCGGTTTGGGAGATACGCAGTATTTT.

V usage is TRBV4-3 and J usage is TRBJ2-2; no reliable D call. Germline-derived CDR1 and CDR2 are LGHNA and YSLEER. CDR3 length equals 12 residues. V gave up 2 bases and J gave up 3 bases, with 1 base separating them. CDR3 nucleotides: TGCGCCAGCAGCCAACACACCGGGGAGCTGTTTTTT. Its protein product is CASSQHTGELFF.